The clone carrying this T cell receptor (beta chain) has just a few counts. The V gene's germline CDR1 is SGHVS and CDR2 FNYEAQ. The CDR3 sequence is 15 residues long. Total RNA extraction produced at least 5 micrograms (per sample) for the study. The source of the sample is a study of blood T cells in healthy people across ages. Then a second PCR, running about 7 to 11 cycles, was carried out with a sample-barcoded 5' primer and a J-beta primer mix. Each CDR3 protein is one row after TCRdb ran MiXCR on the 5' RACE reads. The sample holds about 780,000 distinct CDR3 sequences; around 25% are singletons and the top ten take 2.5% to 3.5%. The same data also contributed to another study, on T cells of mothers and their children. From that second work: The authors used all extracted RNA for cDNA synthesis, at approximately 1.4 ug per 15 ul. Second-PCR primer M1S introduced sample barcodes and 2-4 random nucleotides. Over 8 million TCR beta CDR3 reads were obtained from each mother, and some 3.1 million from each child.

This clonotype was sampled from a boy aged 5 to 17 in good health. V is TRBV7-6 and J is TRBJ2-1, with D possibly matching TRBD2 (5 bases). The DNA end is a closer match to TRBJ2-7, so the J assignment may be wrong. The source material was blood. CDR3 amino acids: CASSSDPGSPYEQYF. The CDR3 DNA follows: TGTGCCAGCAGCTCGGATCCGGGATCCCCCTACGAGCAGTACTTC.